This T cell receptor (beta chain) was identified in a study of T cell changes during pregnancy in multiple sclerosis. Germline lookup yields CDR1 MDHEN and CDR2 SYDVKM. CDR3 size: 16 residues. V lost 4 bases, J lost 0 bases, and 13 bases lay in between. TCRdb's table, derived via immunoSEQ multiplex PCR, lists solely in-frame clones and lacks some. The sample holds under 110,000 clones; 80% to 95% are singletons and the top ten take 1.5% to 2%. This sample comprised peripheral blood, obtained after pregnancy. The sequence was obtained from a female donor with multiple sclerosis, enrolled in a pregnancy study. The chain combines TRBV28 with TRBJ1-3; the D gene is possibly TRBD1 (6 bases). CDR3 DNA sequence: TGTGCCAGCAGTTGGAACAGGGCCTACTCTGGAAACACCATATATTTT. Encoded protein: CASSWNRAYSGNTIYF. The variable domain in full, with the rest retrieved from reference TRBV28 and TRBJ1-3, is DVKVTQSSRYLVKRTGEKVFLECVQDMDHENMFWYRQDPGLGLRLIYFSYDVKMKEKGDIPEGYSVSREKKERFSLILESASTNQTSMYLCASSWNRAYSGNTIYFGEGSWLTVV.